This is a list of T cell receptor beta chains from one sample in a study of T cells in localized non-small cell lung cancer. Sequenced by immunoSEQ multiplex PCR; TCRdb stores in-frame clones only, minus some. This sample has some 30,000 clones, with 70% to 90% found just once. The sequenced sample was peripheral blood, obtained before any cancer treatment. Receptor source: a female donor at least 60 years old with stage I lung adenocarcinoma. The CDR3 runs from the conserved cysteine through the conserved F or W. D genes are given only for firm matches. The listing skips clone size in some rows; elsewhere it reads once, few, many or a size class.

D: NA; size: NA; J: TRBJ2-5; V: TRBV7-2; CDR3: CASSFTGQETQYF; DNA: TGTGCCAGCAGCTTTACTGGCCAAGAGACCCAGTACTTC
D: NA; size: NA; J: TRBJ2-7; V: TRBV6-5; CDR3: CASISAGAYEQYF; DNA: TGTGCCAGCATTTCGGCAGGGGCTTACGAGCAGTACTTC
D: TRBD2; size: NA; J: TRBJ2-5; V: TRBV30; CDR3: CAWSQTGGQETQYF; DNA: TGTGCCTGGAGCCAAACGGGGGGCCAAGAGACCCAGTACTTC
D: NA; size: NA; J: TRBJ1-2; V: TRBV28; CDR3: CASSFTGYGYTF; DNA: TGTGCCAGCAGTTTCACGGGTTATGGCTACACCTTC
D: NA; size: NA; J: TRBJ1-2; V: TRBV2; CDR3: CASTFGGTEGYTF; DNA: TGTGCCAGCACGTTTGGGGGAACGGAAGGCTACACCTTC
D: TRBD2; size: NA; J: TRBJ2-3; V: TRBV7-6; CDR3: CASSLASGSSDTQYF; DNA: TGTGCCAGCAGCTTAGCTAGCGGGAGCTCAGATACGCAGTATTTT
D: NA; size: NA; J: TRBJ2-5; V: TRBV15; CDR3: CATSRDNPEETQYF; DNA: TGTGCCACCAGCAGAGATAATCCGGAAGAGACCCAGTACTTC
D: TRBD2; size: few; J: TRBJ2-5; V: TRBV9; CDR3: CASSTGTSGKETQYF; DNA: TGTGCCAGCAGCACCGGGACTAGCGGGAAAGAGACCCAGTACTTC
D: TRBD2; size: once; J: TRBJ2-7; V: TRBV5-4; CDR3: CASSLESSGIGYEQYF; DNA: TGTGCCAGCAGCTTGGAATCTAGCGGGATAGGTTACGAGCAGTACTTC
D: TRBD1; size: NA; J: TRBJ1-2; V: TRBV4-1; CDR3: CASSQSSTGVGYTF; DNA: TGCGCCAGCAGCCAAAGTTCTACAGGGGTGGGCTACACCTTC
D: NA; size: NA; J: TRBJ1-4; V: TRBV19; CDR3: CATGNEKLFF; DNA: TGTGCCACCGGTAATGAAAAACTGTTTTTT
D: TRBD2; size: few; J: TRBJ2-1; V: TRBV11-3; CDR3: CASSPPGTSNEQFF; DNA: TGTGCCAGCAGCCCACCGGGGACTAGCAATGAGCAGTTCTTC
D: NA; size: NA; J: TRBJ2-7; V: TRBV2; CDR3: CASSPTGIHYEQYF; DNA: TGTGCCAGCAGTCCCACAGGGATCCACTACGAGCAGTACTTC
D: NA; size: NA; J: TRBJ2-5; V: TRBV18; CDR3: CASSPAGESQYF; DNA: TGTGCCAGCTCACCGGCAGGGGAGAGCCAGTACTTC
D: NA; size: NA; J: TRBJ1-5; V: TRBV5-5; CDR3: CASSLDELPQHF; DNA: TGTGCCAGCAGCTTGGATGAGCTGCCCCAGCATTTT
D: NA; size: NA; J: TRBJ1-3; V: TRBV7-2; CDR3: CASSLLGPGNTIYF; DNA: TGTGCCAGCAGCTTATTAGGGCCTGGAAACACCATATATTTT
D: TRBD2; size: NA; J: TRBJ2-1; V: TRBV5-4; CDR3: CASSPDGLAEYNEQFF; DNA: TGTGCCAGCAGCCCTGATGGACTAGCGGAATACAATGAGCAGTTCTTC
D: NA; size: few; J: TRBJ1-2; V: TRBV19; CDR3: CATTPSGGATYGYTF; DNA: TGTGCCACCACACCCTCCGGGGGGGCAACCTATGGCTACACCTTC
D: NA; size: NA; J: TRBJ1-1; V: TRBV5-4; CDR3: CASSSRMSGNTEAFF; DNA: TGTGCCAGCAGCTCCCGAATGTCGGGGAACACTGAAGCTTTCTTT
D: NA; size: NA; J: TRBJ2-2; V: TRBV7-9; CDR3: CASNGGSGELFF; DNA: TGTGCCAGCAACGGGGGCAGCGGGGAGCTGTTTTTT
D: TRBD2; size: NA; J: TRBJ2-3; V: TRBV7-3; CDR3: CASSSQAGGTDTQYF; DNA: TGTGCCAGCAGCTCCCAAGCGGGAGGCACAGATACGCAGTATTTT
D: NA; size: NA; J: TRBJ1-2; V: TRBV29-1; CDR3: CSAYNLIRNDGYTF; DNA: TGCAGCGCCTACAACCTCATCCGGAACGATGGCTACACCTTC
D: NA; size: NA; J: TRBJ2-7; V: TRBV6-5; CDR3: CASSYSPDYEQYF; DNA: TGTGCCAGCAGTTACTCGCCGGACTACGAGCAGTACTTC
D: NA; size: NA; J: TRBJ2-1; V: TRBV5-5; CDR3: CASSLGRLNEQFF; DNA: TGTGCCAGCAGCTTGGGGCGGCTCAATGAGCAGTTCTTC
D: NA; size: NA; J: TRBJ2-1; V: TRBV12-5; CDR3: CASGLETGTEQFF; DNA: TGTGCTAGTGGTTTGGAAACCGGGACCGAGCAGTTCTTC
D: NA; size: NA; J: TRBJ2-1; V: TRBV5-4; CDR3: CASSPQIGNEQFF; DNA: TGTGCCAGCAGCCCGCAAATTGGTAATGAGCAGTTCTTC
D: TRBD2; size: NA; J: TRBJ2-2; V: TRBV7-6; CDR3: CASSLRLAGNTGELFF; DNA: TGTGCCAGCAGCCTCAGACTAGCGGGAAACACCGGGGAGCTGTTTTTT